This entry is about one T cell receptor (beta chain). The antigen is unknown. CDR3 length: 12 residues. Germline-derived CDR1 and CDR2 are DFQATT and SNEGSKA (reference sequence). V lost 5 bases and J 4 bases, leaving 11 bases between the germline ends. The lymph nodes were axillary draining lymph nodes from breast cancer patients. This entry belongs to a study of breast tumors, draining lymph nodes, adjacent tissues. Broader study findings: The lymph node origin of tumor T cells was framed as consistent with a hypothesis, not demonstrated. The data were judged consistent with most tumor T cells coming from lymph node and expanding in tumor. Luminal-like breast cancer showed significantly higher tumor–nontumor repertoire similarity than basal-like.

Each CDR3 protein gets one entry after TCRdb re-called the multiplex PCR reads with MiXCR. The table lists fewer than 200,000 distinct CDR3 sequences, roughly 35% of them singletons. The chain links TRBV20-1 to TRBJ2-5, with D maybe TRBD1 (5 bases). Sequencing was performed on axillary lymph node tissue. The receptor was isolated from a female donor with breast cancer. Some clones in this sample may be carry-over from other donors' samples. CDR3 sequence (DNA): TGCAGTGCTGGGCGGCAGGGAGAGACCCAGTACTTC. This encodes CSAGRQGETQYF.